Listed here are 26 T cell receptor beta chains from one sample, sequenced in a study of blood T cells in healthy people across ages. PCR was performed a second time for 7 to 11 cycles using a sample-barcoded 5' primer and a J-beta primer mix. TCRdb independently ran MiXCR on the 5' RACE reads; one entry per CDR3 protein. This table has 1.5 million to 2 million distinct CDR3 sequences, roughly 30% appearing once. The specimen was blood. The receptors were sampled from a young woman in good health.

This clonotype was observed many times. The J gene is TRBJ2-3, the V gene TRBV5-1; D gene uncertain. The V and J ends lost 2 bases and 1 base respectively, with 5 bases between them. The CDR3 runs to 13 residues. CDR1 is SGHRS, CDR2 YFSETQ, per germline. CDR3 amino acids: CASSFEGTDTQYF. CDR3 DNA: TGCGCCAGCAGCTTCGAGGGCACAGATACGCAGTATTTT.

As DNA, the CDR3 is TGCAGTGCGGTATGGGGAAATACGCAGTATTTT. Translated, it gives CSAVWGNTQYF. This chain uses TRBV20-1 with TRBJ2-3; D ambiguous. The V gene lost 6 bases and the J gene lost 7 bases, with 11 bases spanning the gap. The length of the CDR3 is 11 residues. Per germline, CDR1 DFQATT and CDR2 SNEGSKA (reference sequence).

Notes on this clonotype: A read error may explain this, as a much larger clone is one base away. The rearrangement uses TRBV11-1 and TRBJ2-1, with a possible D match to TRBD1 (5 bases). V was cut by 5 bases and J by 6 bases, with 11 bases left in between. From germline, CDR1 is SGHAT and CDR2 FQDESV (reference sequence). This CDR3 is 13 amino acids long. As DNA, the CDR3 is TGTGCCAGCAGCCATTACAGGCGCAATGAGCAGTTCTTC. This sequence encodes CASSHYRRNEQFF.

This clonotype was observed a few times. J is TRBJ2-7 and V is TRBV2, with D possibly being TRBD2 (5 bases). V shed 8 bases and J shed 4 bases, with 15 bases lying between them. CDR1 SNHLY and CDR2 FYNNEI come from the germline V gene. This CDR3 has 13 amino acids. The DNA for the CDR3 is TGTGCCAGCCAATTTCGTCGGGGATACGAGCAGTACTTC. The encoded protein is CASQFRRGYEQYF.

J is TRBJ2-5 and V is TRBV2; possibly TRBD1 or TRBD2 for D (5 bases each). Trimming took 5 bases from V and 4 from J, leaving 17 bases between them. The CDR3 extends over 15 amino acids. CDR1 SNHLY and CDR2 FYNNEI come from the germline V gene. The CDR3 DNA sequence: TGTGCCAGCAGTCAAGTGGGGGTTACAGGAGAGACCCAGTACTTC. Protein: CASSQVGVTGETQYF.

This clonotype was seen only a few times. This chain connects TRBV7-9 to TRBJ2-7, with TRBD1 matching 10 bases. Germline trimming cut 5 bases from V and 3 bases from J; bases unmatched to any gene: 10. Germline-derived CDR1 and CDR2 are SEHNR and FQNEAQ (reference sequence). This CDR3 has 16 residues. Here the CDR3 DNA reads TGTGCCAGCAGCGAGGGGGACAGGGGAAATGACTACGAGCAGTACTTC. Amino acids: CASSEGDRGNDYEQYF.

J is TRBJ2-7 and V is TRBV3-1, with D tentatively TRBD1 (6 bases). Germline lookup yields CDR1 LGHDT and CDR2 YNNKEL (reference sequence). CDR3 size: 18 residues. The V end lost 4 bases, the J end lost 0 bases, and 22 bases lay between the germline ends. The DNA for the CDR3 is TGTGCCAGCAGCCCAAAGATAATCAGGGGTCTAAGCTCCTACGAGCAGTACTTC. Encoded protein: CASSPKIIRGLSSYEQYF.

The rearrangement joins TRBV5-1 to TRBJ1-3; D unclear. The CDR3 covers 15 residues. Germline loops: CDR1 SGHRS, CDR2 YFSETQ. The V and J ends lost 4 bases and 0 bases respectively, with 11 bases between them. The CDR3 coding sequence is TGCGCCAGCAGCACCGGACTGGTCTCTGGAAACACCATATATTTT. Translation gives CASSTGLVSGNTIYF. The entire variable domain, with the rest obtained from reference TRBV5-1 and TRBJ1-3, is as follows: KAGVTQTPRYLIKTRGQQVTLSCSPISGHRSVSWYQQTPGQGLQFLFEYFSETQRNKGNFPGRFSGRQFSNSRSEMNVSTLELGDSALYLCASSTGLVSGNTIYFGEGSWLTVV.

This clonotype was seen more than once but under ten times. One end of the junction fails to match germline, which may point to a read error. The CDR3 region has the DNA TGTGCCAGAAGCTTGGTTCGTTGGCTAGCGGATTACAATGAGCAGTTCTTC. Residues: CARSLVRWLADYNEQFF. This sequence joins TRBV5-6 and TRBJ2-1; TRBD2 aligns across 7 bases. CDR1 is SGHDT, CDR2 YYEEEE, per germline. This CDR3 contains 17 residues.

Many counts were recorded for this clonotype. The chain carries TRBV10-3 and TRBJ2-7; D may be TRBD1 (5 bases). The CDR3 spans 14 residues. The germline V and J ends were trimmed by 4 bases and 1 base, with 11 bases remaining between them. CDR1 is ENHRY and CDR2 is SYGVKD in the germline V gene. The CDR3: CAISGMGQSYEQYF. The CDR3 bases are TGTGCCATCAGTGGGATGGGGCAGTCCTACGAGCAGTACTTC.

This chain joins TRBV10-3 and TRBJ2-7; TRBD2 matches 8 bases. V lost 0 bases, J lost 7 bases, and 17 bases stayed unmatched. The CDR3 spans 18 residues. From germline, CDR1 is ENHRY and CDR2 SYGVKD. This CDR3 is CAISESISPSGGNNEQYF. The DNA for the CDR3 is TGTGCCATCAGTGAGTCGATCAGCCCCAGCGGGGGTAACAATGAGCAGTACTTC.

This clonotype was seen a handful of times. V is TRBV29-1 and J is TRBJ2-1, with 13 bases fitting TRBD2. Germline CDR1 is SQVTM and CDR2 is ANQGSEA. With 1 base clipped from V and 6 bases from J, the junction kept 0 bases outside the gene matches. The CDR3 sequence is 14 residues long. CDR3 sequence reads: CSVEGTSGGNEQFF. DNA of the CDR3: TGCAGCGTTGAAGGGACTAGCGGGGGCAATGAGCAGTTCTTC.

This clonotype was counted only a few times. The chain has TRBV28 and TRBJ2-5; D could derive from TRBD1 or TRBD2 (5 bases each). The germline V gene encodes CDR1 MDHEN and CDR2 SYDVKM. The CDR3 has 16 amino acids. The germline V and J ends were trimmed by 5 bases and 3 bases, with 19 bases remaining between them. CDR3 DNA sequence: TGTGCCAGCAGTCCCCGAGGGGCAGACAAAGAAGAGACCCAGTACTTC. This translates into CASSPRGADKEETQYF.

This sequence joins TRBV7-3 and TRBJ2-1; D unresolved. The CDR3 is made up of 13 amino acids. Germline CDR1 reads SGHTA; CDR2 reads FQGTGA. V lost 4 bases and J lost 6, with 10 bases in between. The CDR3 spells CASSYHGRNEQFF. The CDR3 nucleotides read TGTGCCAGCAGCTACCACGGACGCAATGAGCAGTTCTTC.

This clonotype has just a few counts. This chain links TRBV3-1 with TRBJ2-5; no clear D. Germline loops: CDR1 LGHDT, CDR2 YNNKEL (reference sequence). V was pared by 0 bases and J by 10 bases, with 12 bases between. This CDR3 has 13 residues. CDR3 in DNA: TGTGCCAGCAGCCAAGATCCAGGCAGTCACCAGTACTTC. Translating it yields CASSQDPGSHQYF.

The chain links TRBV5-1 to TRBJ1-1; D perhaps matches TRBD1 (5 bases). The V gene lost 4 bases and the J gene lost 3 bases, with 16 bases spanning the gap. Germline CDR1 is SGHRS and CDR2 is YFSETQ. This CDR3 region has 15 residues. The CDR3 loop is CASSLKGGGDTEAFF. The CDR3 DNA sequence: TGCGCCAGCAGCCTAAAAGGAGGAGGGGACACTGAAGCTTTCTTT.

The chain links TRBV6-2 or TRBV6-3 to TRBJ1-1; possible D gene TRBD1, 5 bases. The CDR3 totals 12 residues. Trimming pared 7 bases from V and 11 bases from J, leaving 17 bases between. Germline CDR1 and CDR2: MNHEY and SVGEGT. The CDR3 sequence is CASTGTHLWAFF. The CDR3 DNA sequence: TGTGCCAGCACAGGGACTCATCTTTGGGCTTTCTTT.

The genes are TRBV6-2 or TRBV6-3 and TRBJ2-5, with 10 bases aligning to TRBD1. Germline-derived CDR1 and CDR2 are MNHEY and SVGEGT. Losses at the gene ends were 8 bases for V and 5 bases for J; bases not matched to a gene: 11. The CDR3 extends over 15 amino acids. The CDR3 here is CASGRRATGGETQYF. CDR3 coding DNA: TGTGCCAGCGGTCGGAGAGCGACAGGGGGCGAGACCCAGTACTTC.

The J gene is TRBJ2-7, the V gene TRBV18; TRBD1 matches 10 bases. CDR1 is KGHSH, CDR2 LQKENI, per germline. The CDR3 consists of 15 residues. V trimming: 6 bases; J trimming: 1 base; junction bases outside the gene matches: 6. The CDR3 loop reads CASSRGQGNSYEQYF. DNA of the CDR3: TGTGCCAGCTCCCGGGGACAGGGGAATTCCTACGAGCAGTACTTC.

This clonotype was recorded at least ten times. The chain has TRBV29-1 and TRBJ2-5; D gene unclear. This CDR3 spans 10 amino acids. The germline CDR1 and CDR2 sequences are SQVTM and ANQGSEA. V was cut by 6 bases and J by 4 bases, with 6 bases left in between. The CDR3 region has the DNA TGCAGCGTCTTAAGAGAGACCCAGTACTTC. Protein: CSVLRETQYF.

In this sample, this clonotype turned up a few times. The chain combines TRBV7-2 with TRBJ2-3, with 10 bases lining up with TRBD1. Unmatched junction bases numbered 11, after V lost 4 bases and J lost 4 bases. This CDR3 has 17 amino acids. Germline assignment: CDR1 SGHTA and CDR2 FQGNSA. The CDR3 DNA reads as TGTGCCAGCAGCTCCCCAGACAGGGGGCGCGGAGCAGATACGCAGTATTTT. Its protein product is CASSSPDRGRGADTQYF.

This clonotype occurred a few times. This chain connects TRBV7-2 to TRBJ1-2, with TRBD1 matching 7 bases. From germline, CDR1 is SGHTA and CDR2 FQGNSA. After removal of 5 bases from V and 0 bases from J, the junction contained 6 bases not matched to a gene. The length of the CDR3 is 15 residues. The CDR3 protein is CASSIITGANYGYTF. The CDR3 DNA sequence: TGTGCCAGCAGCATCATTACAGGGGCTAACTATGGCTACACCTTC.

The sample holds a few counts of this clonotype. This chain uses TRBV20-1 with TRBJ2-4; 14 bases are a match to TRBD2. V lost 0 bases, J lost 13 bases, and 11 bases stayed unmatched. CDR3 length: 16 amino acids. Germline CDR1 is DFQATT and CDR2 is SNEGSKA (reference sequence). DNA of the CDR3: TGCAGTGCTAGAGAGGGACTAGCGGGGGCCTACAATGAGCAGTACTTC. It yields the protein CSAREGLAGAYNEQYF.

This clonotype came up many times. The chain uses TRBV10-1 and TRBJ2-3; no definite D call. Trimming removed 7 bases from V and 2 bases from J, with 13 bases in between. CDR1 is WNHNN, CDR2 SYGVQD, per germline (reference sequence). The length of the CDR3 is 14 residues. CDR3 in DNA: TGCGCCAGCACCTACGACTTGGACACAGATACGCAGTATTTT. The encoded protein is CASTYDLDTDTQYF.

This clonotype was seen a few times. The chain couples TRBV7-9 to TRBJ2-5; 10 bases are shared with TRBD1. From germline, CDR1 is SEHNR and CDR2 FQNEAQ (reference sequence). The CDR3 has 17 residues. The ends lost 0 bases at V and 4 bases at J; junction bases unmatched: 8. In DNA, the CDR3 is TGTGCCAGCAGCTTAGCGCTGACCCGGGACAGGGGAGAGACCCAGTACTTC. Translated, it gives CASSLALTRDRGETQYF.

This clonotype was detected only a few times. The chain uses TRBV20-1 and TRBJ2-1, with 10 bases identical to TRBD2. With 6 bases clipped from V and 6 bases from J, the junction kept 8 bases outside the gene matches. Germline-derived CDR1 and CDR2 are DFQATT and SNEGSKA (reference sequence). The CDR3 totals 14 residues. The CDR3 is CSAPESGRGNEQFF. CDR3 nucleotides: TGCAGTGCCCCTGAAAGCGGGAGGGGCAATGAGCAGTTCTTC.